Listed below are T cell receptor beta chains from one sample, sequenced in a study of tumour-infiltrating T cells in Burkitt lymphoma. Clones were sequenced by immunoSEQ multiplex PCR, and TCRdb holds only the in-frame ones, with some missing. The data hold approximately 540 clones, with about 93% observed a single time. The sample taken for sequencing was tumor tissue. The receptors originated from a human donor with Burkitt lymphoma. Both conserved end residues are part of each CDR3. A D gene is named only where the DNA matches it firmly. The size of a clone is reported for some rows only, either as once, few or many, or as a class for expanded clones.

CDR3	DNA	V	J	D	size
CASSVDLGGWNQPQHF	TGTGCCAGTAGCGTCGACCTAGGGGGCTGGAATCAGCCCCAGCATTTT	TRBV19	TRBJ1-5	TRBD1	.
CAWSRDTGELFF	TGTGCCTGGAGTCGTGACACCGGGGAGCTGTTTTTT	TRBV30	TRBJ2-2	.	once
CAWSVGGRLTTGTDTQYF	TGTGCCTGGAGTGTCGGGGGGAGGCTAACGACTGGCACAGATACGCAGTATTTT	TRBV30	TRBJ2-3	TRBD2	.
CASSYDQETQYF	TGCGCCAGCAGCTACGACCAAGAGACCCAGTACTTC	TRBV5-1	TRBJ2-5	.	.
CASRRNRDRGWEEQYF	TGTGCCAGCAGGCGAAACCGGGACAGGGGTTGGGAAGAGCAGTACTTC	TRBV21-1	TRBJ2-7	.	.
CATRPREQFF	TGTGCCACCAGACCACGTGAGCAGTTCTTC	TRBV5-8	TRBJ2-1	.	.
CASSYSISSGQETQYF	TGTGCCAGCAGTTACTCGATCTCTTCCGGCCAAGAGACCCAGTACTTC	TRBV6-5	TRBJ2-5	.	.
CASSRLLAGGAYNEQFF	TGCGCCAGCAGCCGCCTACTAGCGGGAGGCGCCTACAATGAGCAGTTCTTC	TRBV4-1	TRBJ2-1	TRBD2	.
CASSFGVRFTEAFF	TGTGCCAGCAGTTTTGGGGTGAGGTTCACTGAAGCTTTCTTT	TRBV27	TRBJ1-1	.	.
CASSPRVQETQYF	TGTGCCAGTAGCCCCAGGGTTCAAGAGACCCAGTACTTC	TRBV19	TRBJ2-5	.	.
CASERGDRANYGYTF	TGTGCCAGCGAGAGGGGCGACAGAGCTAACTATGGCTACACCTTC	TRBV28	TRBJ1-2	.	.
CASSLSPGVEGYTF	TGTGCCAGCAGCTTGAGTCCCGGGGTGGAAGGCTACACCTTC	TRBV5-5	TRBJ1-2	.	few
CAWSVLQGGGETQYF	TGTGCCTGGAGTGTACTTCAAGGAGGGGGAGAGACCCAGTACTTC	TRBV30	TRBJ2-5	.	.
CASSPGTAAGEAFF	TGCGCCAGCAGCCCAGGGACAGCCGCCGGAGAAGCTTTCTTT	TRBV5-1	TRBJ1-1	TRBD1	.
CASSQVQGGSGELFF	TGCGCCAGCAGCCAAGTACAGGGGGGTTCCGGGGAGCTGTTTTTT	TRBV4-3	TRBJ2-2	TRBD1	few
CASGADKVPEAFF	TGTGCCAGCGGAGCGGACAAGGTCCCTGAAGCTTTCTTT	TRBV5-6	TRBJ1-1	.	.
CASGQYSNQPQHF	TGTGCCAGCGGGCAGTATAGCAATCAGCCCCAGCATTTT	TRBV28	TRBJ1-5	.	.
CASSSQLIAKNIQYF	TGTGCCAGCAGTTCGCAGCTTATAGCCAAAAACATTCAGTACTTC	TRBV28	TRBJ2-4	.	.